This T cell receptor beta chain was captured in a study of blood T cell repertoires in COVID-19. Trimming took 4 bases from V and 0 from J, leaving 4 bases between them. This CDR3 region has 13 residues. The table came from immunoSEQ multiplex PCR; TCRdb's copy has only in-frame clones and leaves some out. The profile shows some 43,000 clones, approximately 90% of them singletons. The V call is TRBV12-3 or TRBV12-4, the J call TRBJ1-5, with D hard to call. This TCR was recovered from a man in his sixties with active COVID-19. The sequenced sample was peripheral blood. Here the CDR3 reads CASSSYSNQPQHF. The CDR3 DNA follows: TGTGCCAGCAGTTCTTATAGCAATCAGCCCCAGCATTTT.